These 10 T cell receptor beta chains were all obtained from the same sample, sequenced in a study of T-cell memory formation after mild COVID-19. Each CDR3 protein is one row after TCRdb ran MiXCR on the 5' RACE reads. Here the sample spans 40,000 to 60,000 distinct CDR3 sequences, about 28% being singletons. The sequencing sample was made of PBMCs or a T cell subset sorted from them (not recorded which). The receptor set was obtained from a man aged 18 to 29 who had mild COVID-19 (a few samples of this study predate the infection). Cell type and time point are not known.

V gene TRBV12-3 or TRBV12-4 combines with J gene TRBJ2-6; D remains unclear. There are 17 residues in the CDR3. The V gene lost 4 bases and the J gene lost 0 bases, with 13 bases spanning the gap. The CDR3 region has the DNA TGTGCCAGCAGTTCGACCCAAGACCTCTCTGGGGCCAACGTCCTGACTTTC. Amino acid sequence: CASSSTQDLSGANVLTF.

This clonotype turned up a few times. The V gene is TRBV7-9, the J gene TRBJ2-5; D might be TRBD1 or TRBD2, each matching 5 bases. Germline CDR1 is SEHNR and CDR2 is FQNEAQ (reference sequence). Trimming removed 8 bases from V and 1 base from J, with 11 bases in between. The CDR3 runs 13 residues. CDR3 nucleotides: TGTGCCAGCGGTACGGGGCCCCAAGAGACCCAGTACTTC. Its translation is CASGTGPQETQYF.

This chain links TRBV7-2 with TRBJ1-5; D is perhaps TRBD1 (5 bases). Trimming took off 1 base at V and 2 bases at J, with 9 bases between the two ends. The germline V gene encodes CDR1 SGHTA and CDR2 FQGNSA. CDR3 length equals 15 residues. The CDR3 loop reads CASSLVGDGNQPQHF. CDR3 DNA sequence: TGTGCCAGCAGCTTAGTGGGGGATGGCAATCAGCCCCAGCATTTT.

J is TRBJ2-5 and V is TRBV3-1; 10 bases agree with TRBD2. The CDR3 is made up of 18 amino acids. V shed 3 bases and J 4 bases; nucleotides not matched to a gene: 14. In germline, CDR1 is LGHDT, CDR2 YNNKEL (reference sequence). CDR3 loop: CASSQHPTAGGPGETQYF. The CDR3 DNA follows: TGTGCCAGCAGCCAGCATCCTACAGCGGGGGGGCCGGGAGAGACCCAGTACTTC.

CDR3 nucleotides: TGTGCCAGCAGTCCGGACACGGAGCTTGGCTACACCTTC. Protein sequence: CASSPDTELGYTF. The chain couples TRBV12-3 or TRBV12-4 to TRBJ1-2, with D perhaps matching TRBD1 (5 bases). The V and J ends lost 5 bases and 7 bases respectively, with 14 bases between them. The CDR3 runs 13 residues.

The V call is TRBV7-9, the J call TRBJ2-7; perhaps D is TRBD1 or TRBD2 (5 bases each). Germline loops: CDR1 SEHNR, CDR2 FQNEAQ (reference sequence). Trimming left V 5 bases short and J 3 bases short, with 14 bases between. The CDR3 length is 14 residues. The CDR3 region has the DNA TGTGCCAGCAGCCGCCCCGAGGGGCTCTACGAGCAGTACTTC. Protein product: CASSRPEGLYEQYF.

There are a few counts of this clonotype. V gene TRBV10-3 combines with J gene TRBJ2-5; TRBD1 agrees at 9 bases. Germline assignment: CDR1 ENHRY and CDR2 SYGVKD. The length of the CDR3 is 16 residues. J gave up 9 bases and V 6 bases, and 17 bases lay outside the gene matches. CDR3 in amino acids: CAIRGSGTGTPGAQYF. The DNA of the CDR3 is TGTGCCATCAGGGGATCCGGGACAGGGACCCCCGGGGCCCAGTACTTC.

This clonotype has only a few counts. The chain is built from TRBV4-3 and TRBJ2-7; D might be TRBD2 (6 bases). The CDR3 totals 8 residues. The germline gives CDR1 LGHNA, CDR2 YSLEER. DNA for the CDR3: TGCGTAGGGCGGGGGCAGTACGTC. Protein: CVGRGQYV.

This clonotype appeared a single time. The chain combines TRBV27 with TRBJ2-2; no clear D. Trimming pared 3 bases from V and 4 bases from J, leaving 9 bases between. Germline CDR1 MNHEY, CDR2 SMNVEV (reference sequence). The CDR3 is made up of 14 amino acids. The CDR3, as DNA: TGTGCCAGCAGTTTCGTGGAGACCACCGGGGAGCTGTTTTTT. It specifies CASSFVETTGELFF.

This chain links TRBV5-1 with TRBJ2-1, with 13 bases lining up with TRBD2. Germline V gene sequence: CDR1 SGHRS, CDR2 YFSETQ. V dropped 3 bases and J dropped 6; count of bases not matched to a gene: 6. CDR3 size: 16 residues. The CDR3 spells CASSSGTSGDFNEQFF. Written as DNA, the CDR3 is TGCGCCAGCAGCTCAGGGACTAGCGGGGATTTCAATGAGCAGTTCTTC.